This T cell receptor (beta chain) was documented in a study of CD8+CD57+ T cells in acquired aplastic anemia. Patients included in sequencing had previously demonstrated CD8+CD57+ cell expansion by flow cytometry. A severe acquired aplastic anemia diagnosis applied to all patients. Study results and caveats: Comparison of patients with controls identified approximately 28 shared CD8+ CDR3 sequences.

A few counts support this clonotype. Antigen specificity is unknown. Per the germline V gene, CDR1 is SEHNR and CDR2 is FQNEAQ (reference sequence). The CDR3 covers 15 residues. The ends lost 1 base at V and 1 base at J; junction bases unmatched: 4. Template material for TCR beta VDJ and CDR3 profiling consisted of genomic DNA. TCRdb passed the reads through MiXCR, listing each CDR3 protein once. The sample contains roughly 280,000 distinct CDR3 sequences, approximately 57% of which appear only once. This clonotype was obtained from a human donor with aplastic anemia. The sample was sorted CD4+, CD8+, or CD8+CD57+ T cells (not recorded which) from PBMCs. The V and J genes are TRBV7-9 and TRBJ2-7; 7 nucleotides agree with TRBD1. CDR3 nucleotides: TGTGCCAGCAGCTTAGGGACGACAGGGTCCTACGAGCAGTACTTC. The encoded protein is CASSLGTTGSYEQYF.